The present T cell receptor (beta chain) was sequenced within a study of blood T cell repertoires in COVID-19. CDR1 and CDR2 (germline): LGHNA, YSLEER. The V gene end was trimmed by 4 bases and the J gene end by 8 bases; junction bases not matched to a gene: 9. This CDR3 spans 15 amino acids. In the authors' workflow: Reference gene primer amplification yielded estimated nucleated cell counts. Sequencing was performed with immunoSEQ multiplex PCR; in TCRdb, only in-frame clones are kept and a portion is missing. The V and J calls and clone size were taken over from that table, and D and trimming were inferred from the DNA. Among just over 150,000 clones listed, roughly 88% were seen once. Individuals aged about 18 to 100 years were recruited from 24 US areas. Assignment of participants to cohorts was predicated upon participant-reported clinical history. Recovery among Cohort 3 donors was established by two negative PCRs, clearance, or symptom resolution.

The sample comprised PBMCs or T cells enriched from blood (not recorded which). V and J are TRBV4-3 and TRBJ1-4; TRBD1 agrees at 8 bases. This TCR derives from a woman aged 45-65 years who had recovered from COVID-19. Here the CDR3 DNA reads TGCGCCAGCAGCCCTCCTGGACGGACAGGGGAAAAACTGTTTTTT. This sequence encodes CASSPPGRTGEKLFF.